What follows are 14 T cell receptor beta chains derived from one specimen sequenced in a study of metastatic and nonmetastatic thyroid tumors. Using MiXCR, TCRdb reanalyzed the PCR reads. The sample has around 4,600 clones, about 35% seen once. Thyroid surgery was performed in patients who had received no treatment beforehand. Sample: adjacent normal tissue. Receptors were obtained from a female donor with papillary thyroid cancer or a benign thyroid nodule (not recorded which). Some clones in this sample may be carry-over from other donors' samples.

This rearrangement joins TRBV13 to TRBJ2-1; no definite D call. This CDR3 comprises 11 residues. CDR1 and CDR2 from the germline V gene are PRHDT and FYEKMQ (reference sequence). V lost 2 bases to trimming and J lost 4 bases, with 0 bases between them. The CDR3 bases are TGTGCCAGCAGCTTATACAATGAGCAGTTCTTC. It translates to CASSLYNEQFF.

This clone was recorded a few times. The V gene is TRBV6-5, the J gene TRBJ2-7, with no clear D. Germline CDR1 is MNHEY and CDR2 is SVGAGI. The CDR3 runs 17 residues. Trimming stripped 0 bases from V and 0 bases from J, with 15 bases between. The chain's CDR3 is CASSYSRQADNSYEQYF. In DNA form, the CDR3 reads TGTGCCAGCAGTTACTCCAGGCAGGCAGACAACTCCTACGAGCAGTACTTC.

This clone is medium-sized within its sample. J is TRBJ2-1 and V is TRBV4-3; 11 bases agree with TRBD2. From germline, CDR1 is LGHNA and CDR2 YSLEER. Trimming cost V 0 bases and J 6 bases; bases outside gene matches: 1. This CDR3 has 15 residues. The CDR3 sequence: CASSQDGTSGNEQFF. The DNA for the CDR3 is TGCGCCAGCAGCCAAGATGGGACTAGCGGCAATGAGCAGTTCTTC.

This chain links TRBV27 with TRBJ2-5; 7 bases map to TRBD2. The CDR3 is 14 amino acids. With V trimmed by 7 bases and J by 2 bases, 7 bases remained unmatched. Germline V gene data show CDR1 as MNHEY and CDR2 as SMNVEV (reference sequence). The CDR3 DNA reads TGTGCCAGCACCATGGGGAGGGAGCAAGAGACCCAGTACTTC. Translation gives CASTMGREQETQYF.

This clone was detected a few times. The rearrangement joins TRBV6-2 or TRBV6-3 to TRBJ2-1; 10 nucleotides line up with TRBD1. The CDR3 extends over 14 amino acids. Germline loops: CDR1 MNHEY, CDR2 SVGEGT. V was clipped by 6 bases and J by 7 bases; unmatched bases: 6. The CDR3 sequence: CASRRQGARNEQFF. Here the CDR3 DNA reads TGTGCCAGCAGGAGACAGGGGGCGCGTAATGAGCAGTTCTTC.

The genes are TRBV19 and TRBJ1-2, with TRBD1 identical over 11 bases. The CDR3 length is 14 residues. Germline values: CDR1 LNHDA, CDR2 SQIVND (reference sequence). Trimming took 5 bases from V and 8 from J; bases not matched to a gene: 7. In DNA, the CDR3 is TGTGCCAGTAGTCTTCCGGGACAGGGGGAAGGCTACACCTTC. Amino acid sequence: CASSLPGQGEGYTF.

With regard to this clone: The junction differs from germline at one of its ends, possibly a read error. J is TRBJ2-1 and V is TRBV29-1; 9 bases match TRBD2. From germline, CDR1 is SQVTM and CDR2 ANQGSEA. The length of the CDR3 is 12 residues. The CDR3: CSVVGGRGQHFF. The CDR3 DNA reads TGCAGCGTTGTTGGCGGGAGGGGTCAGCATTTCTTC.

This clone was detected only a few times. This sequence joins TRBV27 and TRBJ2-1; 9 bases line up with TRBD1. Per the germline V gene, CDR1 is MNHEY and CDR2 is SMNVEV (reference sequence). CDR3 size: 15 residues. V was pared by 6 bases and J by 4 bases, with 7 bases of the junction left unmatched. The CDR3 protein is CASSSPGQGYNEQFF. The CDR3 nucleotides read TGTGCCAGCAGCTCTCCGGGACAGGGATACAATGAGCAGTTCTTC.

The CDR3 nucleotides are TGTGCCAGCAGCCCCTTGGCAGTGGGGTACTCCTACGAGCAGTACTTC. This encodes CASSPLAVGYSYEQYF. The chain couples TRBV11-2 to TRBJ2-7; D call uncertain. The germline CDR1 and CDR2 sequences are SGHAT and FQNNGV. V shed 5 bases and J shed 0 bases, with 17 bases lying between them. This CDR3 has 16 amino acids.

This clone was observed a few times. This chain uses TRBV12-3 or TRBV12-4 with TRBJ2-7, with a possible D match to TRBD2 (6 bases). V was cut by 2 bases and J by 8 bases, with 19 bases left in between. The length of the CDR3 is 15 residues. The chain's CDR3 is CASSLTAGWAVKQYF. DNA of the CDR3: TGTGCCAGCAGTTTAACGGCGGGGTGGGCAGTAAAGCAGTACTTC.

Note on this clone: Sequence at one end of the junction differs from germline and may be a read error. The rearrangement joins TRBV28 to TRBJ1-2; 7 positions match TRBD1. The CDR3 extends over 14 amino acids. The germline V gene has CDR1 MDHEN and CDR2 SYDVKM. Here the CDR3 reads CANSFPRQGRVCTF. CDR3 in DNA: TGTGCCAACAGTTTCCCGCGACAGGGAAGAGTGTGCACCTTC.

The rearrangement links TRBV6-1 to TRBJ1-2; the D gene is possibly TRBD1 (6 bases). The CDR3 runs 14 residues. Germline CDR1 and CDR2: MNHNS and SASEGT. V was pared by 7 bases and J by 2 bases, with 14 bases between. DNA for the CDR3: TGTGCCAGCACCCCCTGGGGACAAAACTATGGCTACACCTTC. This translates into CASTPWGQNYGYTF.

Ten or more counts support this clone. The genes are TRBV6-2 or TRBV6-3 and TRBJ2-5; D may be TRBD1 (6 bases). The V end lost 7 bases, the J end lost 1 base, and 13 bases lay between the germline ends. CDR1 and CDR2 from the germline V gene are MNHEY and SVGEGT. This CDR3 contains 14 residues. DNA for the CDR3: TGTGCCAGCACCATAACAGGGTTCCAAGAGACCCAGTACTTC. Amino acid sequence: CASTITGFQETQYF.

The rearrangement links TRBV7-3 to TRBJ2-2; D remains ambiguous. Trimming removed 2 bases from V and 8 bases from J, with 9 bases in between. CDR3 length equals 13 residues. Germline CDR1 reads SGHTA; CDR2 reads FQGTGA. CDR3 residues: CASSLQLGGELFF. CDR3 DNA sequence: TGTGCCAGCAGCTTACAGCTCGGAGGGGAGCTGTTTTTT.